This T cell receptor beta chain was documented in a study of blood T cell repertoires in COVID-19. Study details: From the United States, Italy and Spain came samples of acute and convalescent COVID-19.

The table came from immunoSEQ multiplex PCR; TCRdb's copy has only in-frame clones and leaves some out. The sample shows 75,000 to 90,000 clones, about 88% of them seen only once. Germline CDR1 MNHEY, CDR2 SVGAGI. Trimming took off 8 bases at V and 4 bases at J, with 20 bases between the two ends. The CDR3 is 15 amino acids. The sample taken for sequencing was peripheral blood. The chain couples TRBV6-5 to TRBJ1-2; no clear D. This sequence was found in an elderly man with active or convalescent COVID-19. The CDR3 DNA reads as TGTGCCAGCCGATCTAACGAGGTTTTTAGCTATGGCTACACCTTC. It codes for CASRSNEVFSYGYTF.